This is a list of T cell receptor beta chains from one sample in a study of beta chain features in type 1 diabetes. Only in-frame clones appear in the TCRdb table, and some are missing; sequencing was by immunoSEQ multiplex PCR. The sample records under 300,000 clones, about 20% being singletons. Sequencing was done on a sample of naive CD4+ T cells from blood. These TCRs come from a woman between 40 and 50 years old with type 1 diabetes. The CDR3 runs from the conserved cysteine through the conserved F or W. The D gene is left open where the match is weak. Expanded clones are given a class, and other clones once, few, many or no size at all.

>TRBD1|-|TRBV5-4|TRBJ1-2
CASSDDRGINYGYTF
TGTGCCAGCAGCGACGACAGGGGGATCAACTATGGCTACACCTTC
>-|-|TRBV5-1|TRBJ2-7
CASSPQVGPSYEQYF
TGCGCCAGCAGCCCACAGGTAGGACCCTCCTACGAGCAGTACTTC
>-|-|TRBV4-2|TRBJ1-2
CASSQERWMSYGYTF
TGTGCCAGCAGCCAAGAGAGGTGGATGAGCTATGGCTACACCTTC
>TRBD2|-|TRBV9|TRBJ2-1
CASSATGTSNEQFF
TGTGCCAGCAGCGCAACCGGGACTAGCAATGAGCAGTTCTTC
>-|few|TRBV7-3|TRBJ2-7
CASSLLQGPEQYF
TGTGCCAGCAGCTTACTACAGGGTCCCGAGCAGTACTTC
>-|few|TRBV7-9|TRBJ1-1
CASSPLVDTEAFF
TGTGCCAGCAGCCCCTTGGTAGACACTGAAGCTTTCTTT
>TRBD2|-|TRBV28|TRBJ2-1
CASSLLGLAGEYNEQFF
TGTGCCAGCAGTTTACTGGGACTAGCGGGAGAGTACAATGAGCAGTTCTTC
>-|few|TRBV9|TRBJ1-5
CASSVNPGGPQHF
TGTGCCAGCAGCGTAAATCCAGGTGGACCCCAGCATTTT
>-|few|TRBV30|TRBJ2-3
CAWSPYSSTDTQYF
TGTGCCTGGAGTCCCTATTCTAGCACAGATACGCAGTATTTT
>TRBD2|few|TRBV2|TRBJ2-1
CASSVGTSGFDEQFF
TGTGCCAGCAGTGTCGGGACTAGCGGGTTCGATGAGCAGTTCTTC
>-|few|TRBV30|TRBJ1-1
CAWSRVGTEAFF
TGTGCCTGGAGCAGGGTTGGCACTGAAGCTTTCTTT
>-|few|TRBV29-1|TRBJ1-1
CSVDPGRGTEAFF
TGCAGCGTTGACCCGGGGCGGGGGACTGAAGCTTTCTTT
>-|few|TRBV7-3|TRBJ2-3
CASSPDRGTDTQYF
TGTGCCAGCAGCCCCGACAGAGGCACAGATACGCAGTATTTT
>-|few|TRBV2|TRBJ2-5
CASSEVTAGETQYF
TGTGCCAGCAGTGAAGTTACGGCGGGAGAGACCCAGTACTTC
>-|-|TRBV4-3|TRBJ1-2
CASSQAGGPAGYTF
TGCGCCAGCAGCCAGGCCGGAGGGCCGGCTGGCTACACCTTC
>-|-|TRBV29-1|TRBJ2-1
CSVEGRVSRNEQFF
TGCAGCGTTGAAGGCCGGGTTTCCAGAAATGAGCAGTTCTTC
>TRBD2|-|TRBV5-1|TRBJ2-3
CASSLQPAGTTNTQYF
TGCGCCAGCAGCCTCCAGCCAGCGGGAACCACGAATACGCAGTATTTT
>TRBD1|-|TRBV7-2|TRBJ1-5
CASSLTGESQPQHF
TGTGCCAGCAGCCTGACAGGGGAAAGTCAGCCCCAGCATTTT
>TRBD2|-|TRBV5-1|TRBJ2-3
CASSLEGGSADTQYF
TGCGCCAGCAGCTTGGAAGGCGGGAGCGCAGATACGCAGTATTTT
>TRBD1|few|TRBV4-1|TRBJ2-7
CASRRTGVSYEQYF
TGCGCCAGCAGGAGGACAGGTGTCTCCTACGAGCAGTACTTC
>-|-|TRBV7-2|TRBJ2-3
CASSLVGTDTQYF
TGTGCCAGCAGCCTAGTCGGCACAGATACGCAGTATTTT
>TRBD2|-|TRBV30|TRBJ2-2
CAWDLMSAGGRTNTGELFF
TGTGCCTGGGATCTGATGTCAGCGGGAGGGCGTACGAACACCGGGGAGCTGTTTTTT
>TRBD2|-|TRBV19|TRBJ2-5
CASGGLDQETQYF
TGTGCCAGTGGAGGACTAGATCAAGAGACCCAGTACTTC
>-|few|TRBV27|TRBJ1-4
CASRPDTIVANEKLFF
TGTGCCAGCAGACCCGACACGATCGTGGCTAATGAAAAACTGTTTTTT
>-|-|TRBV25-1|TRBJ1-2
CASSLRFNYGYTF
TGTGCCAGCAGCCTCAGGTTTAACTATGGCTACACCTTC
>-|few|TRBV2|TRBJ2-1
CASSDLGSYNEQFF
TGTGCCAGCAGTGACCTAGGCTCCTACAATGAGCAGTTCTTC
>TRBD1|-|TRBV7-9|TRBJ2-7
CASSKRTGFSDEQYF
TGTGCCAGCAGCAAAAGGACAGGGTTTAGCGACGAGCAGTACTTC
>-|-|TRBV4-1|TRBJ1-6
CASSQDTGRAYNSPLHF
TGCGCCAGCAGCCAAGATACGGGGAGGGCCTATAATTCACCCCTCCACTTT